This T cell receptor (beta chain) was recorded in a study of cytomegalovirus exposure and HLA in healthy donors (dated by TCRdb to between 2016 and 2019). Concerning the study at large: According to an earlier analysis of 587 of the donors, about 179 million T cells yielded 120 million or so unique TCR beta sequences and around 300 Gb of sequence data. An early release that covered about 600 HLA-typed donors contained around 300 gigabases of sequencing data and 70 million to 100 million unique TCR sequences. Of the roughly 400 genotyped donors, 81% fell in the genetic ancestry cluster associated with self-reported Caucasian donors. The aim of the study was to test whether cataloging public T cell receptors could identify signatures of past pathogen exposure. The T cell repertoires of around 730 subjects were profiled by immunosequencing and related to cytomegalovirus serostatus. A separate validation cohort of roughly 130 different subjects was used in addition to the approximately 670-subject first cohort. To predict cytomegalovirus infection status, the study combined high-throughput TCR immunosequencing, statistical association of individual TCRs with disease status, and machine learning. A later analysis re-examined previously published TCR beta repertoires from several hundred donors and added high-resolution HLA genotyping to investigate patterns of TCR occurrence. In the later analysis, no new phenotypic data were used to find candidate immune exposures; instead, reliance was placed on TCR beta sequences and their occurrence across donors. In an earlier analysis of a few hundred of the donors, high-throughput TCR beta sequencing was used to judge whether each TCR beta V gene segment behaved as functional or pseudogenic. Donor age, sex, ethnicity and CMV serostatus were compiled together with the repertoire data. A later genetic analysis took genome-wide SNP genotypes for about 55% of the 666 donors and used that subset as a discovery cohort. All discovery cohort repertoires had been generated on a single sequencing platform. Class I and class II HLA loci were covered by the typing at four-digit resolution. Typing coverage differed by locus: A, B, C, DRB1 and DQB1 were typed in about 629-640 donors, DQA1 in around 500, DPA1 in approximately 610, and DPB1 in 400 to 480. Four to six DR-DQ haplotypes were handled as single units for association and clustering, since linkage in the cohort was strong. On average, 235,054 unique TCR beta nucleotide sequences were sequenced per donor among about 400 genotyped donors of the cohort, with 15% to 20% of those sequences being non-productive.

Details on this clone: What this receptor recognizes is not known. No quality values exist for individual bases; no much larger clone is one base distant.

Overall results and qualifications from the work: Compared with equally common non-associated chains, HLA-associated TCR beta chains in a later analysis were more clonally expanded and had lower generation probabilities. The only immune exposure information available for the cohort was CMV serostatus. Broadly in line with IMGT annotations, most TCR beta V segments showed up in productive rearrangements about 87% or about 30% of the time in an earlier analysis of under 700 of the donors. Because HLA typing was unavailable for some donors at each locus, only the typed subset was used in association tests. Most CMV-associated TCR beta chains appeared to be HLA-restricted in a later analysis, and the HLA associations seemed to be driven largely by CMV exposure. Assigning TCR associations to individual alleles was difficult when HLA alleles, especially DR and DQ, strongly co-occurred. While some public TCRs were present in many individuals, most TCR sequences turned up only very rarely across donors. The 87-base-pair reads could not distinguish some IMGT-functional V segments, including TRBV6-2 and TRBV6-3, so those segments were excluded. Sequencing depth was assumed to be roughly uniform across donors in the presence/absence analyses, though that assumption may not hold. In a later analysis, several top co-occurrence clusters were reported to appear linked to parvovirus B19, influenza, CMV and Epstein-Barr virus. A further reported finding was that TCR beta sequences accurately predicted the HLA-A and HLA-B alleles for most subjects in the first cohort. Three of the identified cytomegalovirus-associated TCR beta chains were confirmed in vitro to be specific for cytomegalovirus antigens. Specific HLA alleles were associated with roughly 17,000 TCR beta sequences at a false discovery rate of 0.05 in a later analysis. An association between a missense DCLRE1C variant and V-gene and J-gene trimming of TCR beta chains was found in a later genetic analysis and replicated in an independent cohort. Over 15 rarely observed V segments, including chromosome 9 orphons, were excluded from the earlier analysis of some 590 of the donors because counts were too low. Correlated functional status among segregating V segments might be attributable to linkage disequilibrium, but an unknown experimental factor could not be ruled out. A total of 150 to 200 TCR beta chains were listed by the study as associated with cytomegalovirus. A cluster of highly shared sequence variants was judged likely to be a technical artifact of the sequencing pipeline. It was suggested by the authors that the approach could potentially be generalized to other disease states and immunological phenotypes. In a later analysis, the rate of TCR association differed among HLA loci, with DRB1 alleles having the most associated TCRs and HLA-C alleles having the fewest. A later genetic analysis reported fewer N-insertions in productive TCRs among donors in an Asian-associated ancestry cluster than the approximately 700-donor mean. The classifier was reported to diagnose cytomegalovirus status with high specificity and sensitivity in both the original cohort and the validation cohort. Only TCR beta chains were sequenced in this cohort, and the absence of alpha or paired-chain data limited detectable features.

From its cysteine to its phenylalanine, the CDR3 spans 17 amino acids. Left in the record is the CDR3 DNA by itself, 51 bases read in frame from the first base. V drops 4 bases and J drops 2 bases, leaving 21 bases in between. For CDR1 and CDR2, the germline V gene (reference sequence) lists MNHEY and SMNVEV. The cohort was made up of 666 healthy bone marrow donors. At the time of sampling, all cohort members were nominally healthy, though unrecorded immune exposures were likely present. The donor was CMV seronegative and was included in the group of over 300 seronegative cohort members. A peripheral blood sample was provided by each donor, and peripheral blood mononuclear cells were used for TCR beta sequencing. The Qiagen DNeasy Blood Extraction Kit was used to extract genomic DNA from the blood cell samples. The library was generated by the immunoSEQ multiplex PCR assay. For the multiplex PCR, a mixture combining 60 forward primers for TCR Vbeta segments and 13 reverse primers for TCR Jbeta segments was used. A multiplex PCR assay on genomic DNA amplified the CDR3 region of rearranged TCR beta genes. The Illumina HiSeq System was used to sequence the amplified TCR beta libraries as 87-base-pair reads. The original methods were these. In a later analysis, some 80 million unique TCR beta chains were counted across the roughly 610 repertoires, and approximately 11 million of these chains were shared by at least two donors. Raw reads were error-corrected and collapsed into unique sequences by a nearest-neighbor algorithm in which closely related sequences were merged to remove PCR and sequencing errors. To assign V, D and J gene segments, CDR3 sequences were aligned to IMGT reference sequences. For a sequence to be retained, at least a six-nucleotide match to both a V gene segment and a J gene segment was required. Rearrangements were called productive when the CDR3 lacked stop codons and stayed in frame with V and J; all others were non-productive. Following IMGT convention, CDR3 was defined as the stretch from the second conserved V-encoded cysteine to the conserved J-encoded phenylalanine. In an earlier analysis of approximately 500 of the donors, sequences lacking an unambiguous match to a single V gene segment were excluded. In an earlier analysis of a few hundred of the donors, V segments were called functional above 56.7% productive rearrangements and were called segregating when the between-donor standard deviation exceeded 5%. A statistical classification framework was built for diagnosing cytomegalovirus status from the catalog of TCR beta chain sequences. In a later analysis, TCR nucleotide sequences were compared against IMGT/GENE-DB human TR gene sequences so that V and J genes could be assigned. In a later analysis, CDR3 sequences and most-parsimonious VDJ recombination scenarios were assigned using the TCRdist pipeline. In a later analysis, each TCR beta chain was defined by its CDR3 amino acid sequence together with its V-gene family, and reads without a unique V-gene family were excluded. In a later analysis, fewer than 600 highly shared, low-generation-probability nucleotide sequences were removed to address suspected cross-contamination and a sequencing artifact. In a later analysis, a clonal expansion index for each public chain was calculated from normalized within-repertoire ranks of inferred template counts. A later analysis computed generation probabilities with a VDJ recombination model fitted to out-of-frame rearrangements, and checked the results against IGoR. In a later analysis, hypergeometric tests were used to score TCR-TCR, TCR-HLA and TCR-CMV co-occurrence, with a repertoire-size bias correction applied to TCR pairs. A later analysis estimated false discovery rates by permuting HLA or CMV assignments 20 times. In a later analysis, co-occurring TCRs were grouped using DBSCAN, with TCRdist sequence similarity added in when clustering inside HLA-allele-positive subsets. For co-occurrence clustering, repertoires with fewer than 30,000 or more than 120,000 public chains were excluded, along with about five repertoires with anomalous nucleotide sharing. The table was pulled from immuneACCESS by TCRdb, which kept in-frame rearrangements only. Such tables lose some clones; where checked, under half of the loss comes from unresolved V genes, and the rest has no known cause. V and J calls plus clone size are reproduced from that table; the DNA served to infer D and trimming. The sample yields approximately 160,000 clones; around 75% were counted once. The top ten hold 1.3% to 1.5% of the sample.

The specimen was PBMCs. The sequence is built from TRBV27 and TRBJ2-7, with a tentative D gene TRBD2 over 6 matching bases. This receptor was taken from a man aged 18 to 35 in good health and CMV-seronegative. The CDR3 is CASSYQSGRDVAYEQYF. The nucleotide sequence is TGTGCCAGCAGTTACCAATCCGGGCGGGACGTCGCCTACGAGCAGTACTTC.